The clone carrying this T cell receptor (beta chain) appeared a single time. The sample originates from a study of blood T cell repertoires in COVID-19. Whole-study context: Whether acute or convalescent, the COVID-19 samples came from the United States, Italy and Spain.

Authors' methods: Amplification from reference gene primers served as the basis for estimated nucleated cell counts. Using immunoSEQ multiplex PCR, the repertoire was profiled, and TCRdb retains in-frame clones only, with some absent. Clone size and the V and J calls come from that table; the DNA yielded D and trimming. The table has about 150,000 clones, 65% to 90% seen once. CDR3 length: 16 amino acids. This receptor was taken from a woman between 50 and 59 years old in a cohort sampled during active or convalescent COVID-19. The chain carries TRBV12-2 and TRBJ1-2; the table calls TRBD1, which could not be checked here. TRBV12-2 constitutes a pseudogene. The sequenced sample consisted of peripheral blood. CDR3 sequence: CASRLAGQGVRYGYTF. The CDR3 DNA reads TGTGCAAGTCGCTTAGCTGGACAGGGAGTTCGCTATGGCTACACCTTC.